These T cell receptor beta chains were read from a single sample in a study of blood T cell repertoires in COVID-19. The data were produced by immunoSEQ multiplex PCR, yet TCRdb's version contains in-frame clones alone and is incomplete. The sample has 150,000 to 200,000 clones, 84% seen once. The sequenced sample was peripheral blood. The receptors here all came from an elderly woman with COVID-19, enrolled during active disease. CDR3s leave out the opening cysteine and the closing phenylalanine or tryptophan. Each record gives: CDR3 length, J gene, V gene, CDR3 protein.

11 TRBJ1-6 TRBV30 AWSSGYGSPLH
13 TRBJ2-1 TRBV2 ASTAGTSGTYEQF
11 TRBJ2-7 TRBV5-1 ASSKGQGDEQY
11 TRBJ2-1 TRBV19 ASSGQGDSEQF
15 TRBJ2-5 TRBV7-3 ASSAQGLAGGVETQY
13 TRBJ1-3 TRBV5-4 ASRQQGEPGNTIY
16 TRBJ1-5 TRBV21-1 ASSKVAVATTSNQPQH
12 TRBJ1-4 TRBV15 ATSRETAHEKLF
12 TRBJ2-7 TRBV2 ASSDEGVTYEQY
13 TRBJ2-2 TRBV7-3 ASSSNRESSGELF
16 TRBJ2-1 TRBV9 ASSARRGTSGEAREQF
16 TRBJ2-4 TRBV7-7 ASSLKSDGWVAKNIQY
13 TRBJ1-2 TRBV3-1/TRBV3-2 ASSQDVQGAHGYT
13 TRBJ2-5 TRBV10-3 AISESASWQETQY
11 TRBJ1-4 TRBV2 ASRTGGFEKLF
10 TRBJ2-5 TRBV29-1 SVESIQETQY
14 TRBJ2-1 TRBV11-2 ASTRVGTSGSHEQF
13 TRBJ1-3 TRBV7-9 ASSFEAYSGNTIY
12 TRBJ2-7 TRBV7-3 ASSQTSGNYEQY
14 TRBJ2-5 TRBV7-3 ASSPGGDSFQETQY
14 TRBJ2-7 TRBV27 ASSPLEGGRAHWQY
14 TRBJ2-5 TRBV11-3 ASSLGIRGGQETQY
12 TRBJ2-7 TRBV2 ASNVGTGEGEQY
13 TRBJ2-5 TRBV14 ASSAPGQGRETQY
13 TRBJ1-5 TRBV7-9 ASSLGTGFHQPQH
12 TRBJ1-1 TRBV18 ASSPLQGEAEAF
12 TRBJ2-7 TRBV20-1 SASFGAIYYEQY
13 TRBJ2-7 TRBV6-5 ASTTSGPGTYEQY